Shown below are 2 T cell receptor beta chains from a single sample sequenced in a study of naive and memory T cell subsets. Study-wide findings and caveats: Possibly reflecting memory cells re-expressing CD45RA, a few larger clonotypes occurred in naive repertoires, especially CD8.

These receptors have no known antigen. Both TRBC1 and TRBC2 were covered by a beta constant-region primer of two equimolar oligonucleotides. Ligated cDNA was amplified by four rounds of PCR with nested alpha and beta constant-region primers and SP2. Via MiXCR, TCRdb re-called the UMI-ligation and nested PCR reads, giving one row per CDR3 protein. The sample lists about 150,000 distinct CDR3 sequences, about 20% occurring once. Sequenced material: naive CD4+ T cells from blood. The receptor set was obtained from a human donor in good health.

This clonotype showed up just a few times. The chain recombines TRBV3-1 with TRBJ2-7, with 8 bases lining up with TRBD2. Germline V lookup: CDR1 LGHDT, CDR2 YNNKEL (reference sequence). Trimming took 1 base from V and 4 from J; bases not matched to a gene: 6. The CDR3 is 15 residues long. The CDR3 protein is CASSQVATSVYEQYF. The CDR3 DNA reads TGTGCCAGCAGCCAAGTCGCGACTAGCGTTTACGAGCAGTACTTC.

This clonotype was seen more than once but under ten times. The chain is built from TRBV6-5 and TRBJ2-1; D unresolved. The germline V gene has CDR1 MNHEY and CDR2 SVGAGI. V lost 0 bases and J lost 10, with 7 bases in between. The CDR3 contains 12 residues. The CDR3 is CASSYSSEEQFF. In nucleotides, the CDR3 is TGTGCCAGCAGTTACTCGTCGGAAGAGCAGTTCTTC.